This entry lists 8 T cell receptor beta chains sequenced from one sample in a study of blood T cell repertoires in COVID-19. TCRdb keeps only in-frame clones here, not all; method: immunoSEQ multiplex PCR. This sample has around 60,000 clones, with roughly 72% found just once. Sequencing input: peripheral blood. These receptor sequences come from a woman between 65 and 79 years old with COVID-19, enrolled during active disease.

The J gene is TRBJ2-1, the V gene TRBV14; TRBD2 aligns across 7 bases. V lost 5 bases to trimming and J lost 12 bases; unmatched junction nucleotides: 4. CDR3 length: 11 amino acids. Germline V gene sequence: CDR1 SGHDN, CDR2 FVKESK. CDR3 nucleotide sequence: TGTGCCAGCAGCGGGGGGGGTGGGCAGTTCTTC. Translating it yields CASSGGGGQFF. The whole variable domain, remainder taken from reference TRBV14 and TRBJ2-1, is EAGVTQFPSHSVIEKGQTVTLRCDPISGHDNLYWYRRVMGKEIKFLLHFVKESKQDESGMPNNRFLAERTGGTYSTLKVQPAELEDSGVYFCASSGGGGQFFGPGTRLTVL.

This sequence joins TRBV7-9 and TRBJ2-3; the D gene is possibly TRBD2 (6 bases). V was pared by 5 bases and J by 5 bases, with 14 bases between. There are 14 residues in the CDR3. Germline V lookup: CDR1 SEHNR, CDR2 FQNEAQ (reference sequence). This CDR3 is CASSLEGSGDTQYF. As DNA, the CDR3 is TGTGCCAGCAGCCTGGAGGGGAGTGGAGATACGCAGTATTTT.

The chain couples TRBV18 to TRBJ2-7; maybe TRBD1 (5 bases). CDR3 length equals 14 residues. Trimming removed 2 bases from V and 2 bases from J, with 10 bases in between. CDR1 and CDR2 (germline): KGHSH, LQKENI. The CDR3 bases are TGTGCCAGCTCACCAAGCCAGGGCCCCTACGAGCAGTACGTC. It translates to CASSPSQGPYEQYV.

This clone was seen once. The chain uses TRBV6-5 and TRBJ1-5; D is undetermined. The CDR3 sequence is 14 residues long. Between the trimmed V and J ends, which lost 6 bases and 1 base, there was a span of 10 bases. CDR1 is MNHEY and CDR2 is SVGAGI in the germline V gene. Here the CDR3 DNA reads TGTGCCAGCAGGAATCGACTGAGCAATCAGCCCCAGCATTTT. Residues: CASRNRLSNQPQHF.

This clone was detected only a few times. The CDR3 reads CASSSRRDRFISYEQYF. The DNA of the CDR3 is TGTGCCAGCAGCTCTCGTCGGGACAGGTTCATCTCCTACGAGCAGTACTTC. The rearrangement uses TRBV5-4 and TRBJ2-7; TRBD1 matches 8 bases. This CDR3 has 17 residues. V lost 3 bases and J lost 0; bases outside the gene matches: 11. Germline V gene sequence: CDR1 SGHNT, CDR2 YYREEE (reference sequence).

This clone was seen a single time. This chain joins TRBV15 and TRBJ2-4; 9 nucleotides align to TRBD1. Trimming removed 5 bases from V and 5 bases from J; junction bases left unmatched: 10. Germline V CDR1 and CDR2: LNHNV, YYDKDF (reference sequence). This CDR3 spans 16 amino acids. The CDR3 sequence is CATSSGGQGGQNIQYF. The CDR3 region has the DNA TGTGCCACCAGCTCTGGGGGACAGGGAGGCCAAAACATTCAGTACTTC.

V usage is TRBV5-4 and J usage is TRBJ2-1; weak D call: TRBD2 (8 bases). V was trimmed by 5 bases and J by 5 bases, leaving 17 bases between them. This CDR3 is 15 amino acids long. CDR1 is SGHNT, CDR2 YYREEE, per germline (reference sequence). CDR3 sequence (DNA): TGTGCCAGCAGTTTGATAGCGGGACAGAACAATGAGCAGTTCTTC. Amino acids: CASSLIAGQNNEQFF.

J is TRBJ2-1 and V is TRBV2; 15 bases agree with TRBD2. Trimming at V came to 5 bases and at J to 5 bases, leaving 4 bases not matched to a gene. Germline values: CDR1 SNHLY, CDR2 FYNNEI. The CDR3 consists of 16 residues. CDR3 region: CASSPGLAGGNNEQFF. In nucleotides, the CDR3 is TGTGCCAGCAGTCCGGGACTAGCGGGGGGAAACAATGAGCAGTTCTTC.